These 24 T cell receptor beta chains were all obtained from the same sample, sequenced in a study of tumor-infiltrating lymphocytes in localized non-small cell lung cancer. Only in-frame clones appear in the TCRdb table, and some are missing; sequencing was by immunoSEQ multiplex PCR. The sample has thousands of clones, about 80% seen once; the top ten hold roughly 6%. Material for sequencing was uninvolved lung tissue not adjacent to the tumor. These receptors were taken from a human donor with non-small cell lung cancer.

This clone showed up just a few times. The chain combines TRBV11-2 with TRBJ2-7; D is possibly TRBD2 (5 bases). V was pared by 0 bases and J by 12 bases, with 12 bases between. Germline assignment: CDR1 SGHAT and CDR2 FQNNGV. This CDR3 comprises 12 residues. CDR3 in amino acids: CASSLDRESLYF. As DNA, the CDR3 is TGTGCCAGCAGCTTAGATAGGGAGTCCTTGTACTTC.

With respect to this clone: Different DNA sequences within this sample yield the same CDR3. The chain recombines TRBV2 with TRBJ1-3; D unclear. Trimming pared 1 base from V and 0 bases from J, leaving 7 bases between. Germline lookup yields CDR1 SNHLY and CDR2 FYNNEI. This CDR3 has 15 residues. In DNA, the CDR3 is TGTGCCAGCAGTGAAGGCCCTTCCTCTGGAAACACCATATATTTT. Translation: CASSEGPSSGNTIYF.

The V call is TRBV9, the J call TRBJ1-1, with a weak D call TRBD1 (5 bases). CDR3 length: 12 amino acids. V dropped 3 bases and J dropped 5 bases, with 8 bases sitting between them. The germline gives CDR1 SGDLS, CDR2 YYNGEE. The CDR3 loop is CASSGGATEAFF. As DNA, the CDR3 is TGTGCCAGCAGCGGTGGGGCGACTGAAGCTTTCTTT.

The chain couples TRBV28 to TRBJ2-6; the D is unclear. CDR3 length: 14 amino acids. V was pared by 7 bases and J by 1 base, with 8 bases between. CDR1 is MDHEN, CDR2 SYDVKM, per germline. Written as DNA, the CDR3 is TGTGCCAGCAATTTGAATTCTGGGGCCAACGTCCTGACTTTC. It translates to CASNLNSGANVLTF.

The V call is TRBV6-6, the J call TRBJ2-1; 11 positions match TRBD2. The CDR3 is made up of 16 amino acids. V lost 8 bases to trimming and J lost 0 bases; unmatched junction nucleotides: 6. Germline V gene data show CDR1 as MNHNY and CDR2 as SVGAGI (reference sequence). The CDR3 reads CASGTSGGSSYNEQFF. Here the CDR3 DNA reads TGTGCCAGCGGGACTAGCGGAGGGAGCTCCTACAATGAGCAGTTCTTC.

This clone was recorded only once. V is TRBV30 and J is TRBJ2-7; 9 bases line up with TRBD1. Per germline, CDR1 GTSNPN and CDR2 SVGIG (reference sequence). V trimming: 2 bases; J trimming: 4 bases; junction bases outside the gene matches: 9. There are 15 residues in the CDR3. The CDR3 sequence is CAWSTETGGPYEQYF. The CDR3 region has the DNA TGTGCCTGGAGTACCGAGACAGGGGGTCCGTACGAGCAGTACTTC.

V and J are TRBV25-1 and TRBJ2-1, with 7 nucleotides matching TRBD1. In germline, CDR1 is MGHDK, CDR2 SYGVNS. The CDR3 has 17 residues. Losses at the gene ends were 1 base for V and 6 bases for J; bases not matched to a gene: 12. Here the CDR3 DNA reads TGTGCCAGCAGTGAATCGCCCAGGGGGATGGGTGGCAATGAGCAGTTCTTC. The encoded protein is CASSESPRGMGGNEQFF. Together with reference TRBV25-1 and TRBJ2-1, the CDR3 gives the full variable domain: EADIYQTPRYLVIGTGKKITLECSQTMGHDKMYWYQQDPGMELHLIHYSYGVNSTEKGDLSSESTVSRIRTEHFPLTLESARPSHTSQYLCASSESPRGMGGNEQFFGPGTRLTVL.

This clone showed up just a few times. The V and J genes are TRBV28 and TRBJ1-4, with 8 bases fitting TRBD1. The V segment lost 8 bases and the J segment 5 bases; nucleotides outside the gene matches: 1. CDR1 is MDHEN, CDR2 SYDVKM, per germline. CDR3 length: 12 amino acids. CDR3 sequence (DNA): TGTGCCAGCGACAGGGGCAATGAAAAACTGTTTTTT. This translates into CASDRGNEKLFF.

This clone counts as medium-sized. The rearrangement joins TRBV6-1 to TRBJ2-1, with D uncertain. Germline CDR1 is MNHNS and CDR2 is SASEGT. The CDR3 extends over 12 amino acids. Trimming left V 4 bases short and J 8 bases short, with 9 bases between. CDR3 in DNA: TGTGCCAGCAGTGCCCGGCCCGATGAGCAGTTCTTC. It yields the protein CASSARPDEQFF.

In this sample, this clone turned up once. The chain links TRBV19 to TRBJ2-2; 11 nucleotides match TRBD2. Germline-derived CDR1 and CDR2 are LNHDA and SQIVND (reference sequence). V dropped 6 bases and J dropped 4; count of bases not matched to a gene: 4. This CDR3 is built from 15 residues. In nucleotides, the CDR3 is TGTGCCAGTAGAGAACTAGCGGGAGTCACCGGGGAGCTGTTTTTT. The encoded protein is CASRELAGVTGELFF.

V gene TRBV7-2 combines with J gene TRBJ1-2, with 9 bases that match TRBD1. In germline, CDR1 is SGHTA, CDR2 FQGNSA. The CDR3 extends over 15 amino acids. Trimming at V came to 4 bases and at J to 3 bases, leaving 6 bases not matched to a gene. CDR3 in amino acids: CASSSYRGPDYGYTF. The CDR3 region has the DNA TGTGCCAGCAGCTCCTACAGGGGGCCGGACTATGGCTACACCTTC. The full variable domain, rest sourced from reference TRBV7-2 and TRBJ1-2, is GAGVSQSPSNKVTEKGKDVELRCDPISGHTALYWYRQSLGQGLEFLIYFQGNSAPDKSGLPSDRFSAERTGGSVSTLTIQRTQQEDSAVYLCASSSYRGPDYGYTFGSGTRLTVV.

This clone appeared a single time. The chain combines TRBV27 with TRBJ2-6; D might be TRBD1 (6 bases). V lost 6 bases and J lost 0, with 12 bases in between. CDR1 is MNHEY, CDR2 SMNVEV, per germline (reference sequence). CDR3 size: 16 residues. CDR3 nucleotide sequence: TGTGCCAGCAGAAGAACAGGGCTCTCTGGGGCCAACGTCCTGACTTTC. Protein: CASRRTGLSGANVLTF.

V gene TRBV9 combines with J gene TRBJ2-7; D remains unclear. CDR3 length: 14 residues. The germline V gene encodes CDR1 SGDLS and CDR2 YYNGEE. V lost 0 bases and J 1 base, leaving 8 bases between the germline ends. The CDR3 region has the DNA TGTGCCAGCAGCGTAGATCTACAGTCCTACGAGCAGTACTTC. Translating gives CASSVDLQSYEQYF.

This clone has a handful of counts. J is TRBJ2-1 and V is TRBV11-2; 12 bases line up with TRBD2. The germline gives CDR1 SGHAT, CDR2 FQNNGV. The trim removed 5 bases at V and 8 bases at J, leaving 7 bases unmatched. The CDR3 is 15 residues long. The CDR3 region has the DNA TGTGCCAGCAGCCCTAGCGGGAGGGGATGGGATGAGCAGTTCTTC. Translation gives CASSPSGRGWDEQFF.

V usage is TRBV6-1 and J usage is TRBJ1-5; D gene unclear. The CDR3 sequence is 13 residues long. Germline loops: CDR1 MNHNS, CDR2 SASEGT. V was clipped by 8 bases and J by 1 base, with 9 bases between them. The CDR3 region has the DNA TGTGCCAGCGCATTTGGGAGCAATCAGCCCCAGCATTTT. This codes for CASAFGSNQPQHF.

In this sample, this clone turned up a few times. The chain combines TRBV28 with TRBJ2-7; 7 bases are a match to TRBD1. Per germline, CDR1 MDHEN and CDR2 SYDVKM. Trimming at V came to 7 bases and at J to 7 bases, leaving 7 bases not matched to a gene. This CDR3 region has 12 residues. The DNA of the CDR3 is TGTGCCAGCACAGACAGGGTGGAGGAGCAGTACTTC. This gives the protein CASTDRVEEQYF.

This chain connects TRBV7-6 to TRBJ1-2, with D possibly matching TRBD1 (6 bases). In germline, CDR1 is SGHVS, CDR2 FNYEAQ. Trimming stripped 0 bases from V and 3 bases from J, with 14 bases between. The CDR3 has 16 residues. Written as DNA, the CDR3 is TGTGCCAGCAGCTTAGCCGCCCAGGGGATGGACTATGGCTACACCTTC. Translating it yields CASSLAAQGMDYGYTF.

The V gene is TRBV4-1, the J gene TRBJ2-6; TRBD1 aligns across 7 bases. The CDR3 covers 18 residues. Unmatched junction bases numbered 8, after V lost 0 bases and J lost 3 bases. Germline lookup yields CDR1 MGHRA and CDR2 YSYEKL. CDR3 sequence (DNA): TGCGCCAGCAGCCAAGATCTAAAGGGGGCGCTTGGGGCCAACGTCCTGACTTTC. Protein: CASSQDLKGALGANVLTF.

V usage is TRBV7-9 and J usage is TRBJ1-4; D not certain. The CDR3 extends over 11 amino acids. CDR1 is SEHNR and CDR2 is FQNEAQ in the germline V gene (reference sequence). Trimming removed 1 base from V and 7 bases from J, with 1 base in between. The CDR3 protein is CASSLVEKLFF. CDR3 nucleotide sequence: TGTGCCAGCAGCTTAGTTGAAAAACTGTTTTTT.

This clone was detected only once. The J gene is TRBJ1-1, the V gene TRBV6-5, with 7 bases lining up with TRBD1. The CDR3 runs 15 residues. V lost 0 bases and J lost 5; bases outside the gene matches: 6. The germline CDR1 and CDR2 sequences are MNHEY and SVGAGI. CDR3 bases: TGTGCCAGCAGTTACTCGAGTGCAGGGGGGACTGAAGCTTTCTTT. Amino acids: CASSYSSAGGTEAFF.

The chain employs TRBV28 and TRBJ2-2; D unresolved. The CDR3 consists of 12 residues. Trimming took 6 bases from V and 7 from J, leaving 9 bases between them. In germline, CDR1 is MDHEN, CDR2 SYDVKM. The CDR3 DNA reads as TGTGCCAGCAGGTTAGGGTTCGGGGAGCTGTTTTTT. It encodes CASRLGFGELFF.

This clone has just one count. The V and J genes are TRBV4-1 and TRBJ2-2; 13 bases map to TRBD2. The CDR3 contains 18 residues. Germline CDR1 reads MGHRA; CDR2 reads YSYEKL. The V segment lost 1 base and the J segment 5 bases; nucleotides outside the gene matches: 7. In DNA form, the CDR3 reads TGCGCCAGCAGCCAAGTCGGACTAGCGGGAGATGGAACCGGGGAGCTGTTTTTT. Protein product: CASSQVGLAGDGTGELFF.

The rearrangement links TRBV6-5 to TRBJ1-1; D unresolved. The CDR3 spans 16 residues. V lost 0 bases to trimming and J lost 1 base, with 12 bases between them. CDR1 MNHEY and CDR2 SVGAGI come from the germline V gene. The CDR3 coding sequence is TGTGCCAGCAGTTACTCGAATCCGTGGGGGAACACTGAAGCTTTCTTT. It yields the protein CASSYSNPWGNTEAFF.

This chain connects TRBV10-3 to TRBJ2-1; D is possibly TRBD1 or TRBD2 (5 bases each). The CDR3 has 17 residues. Trimming pared 0 bases from V and 2 bases from J, leaving 14 bases between. CDR1 and CDR2 (germline): ENHRY, SYGVKD. CDR3 region: CAISESEGKPPYNEQFF. The CDR3 nucleotides are TGTGCCATCAGTGAGTCCGAGGGGAAACCTCCCTACAATGAGCAGTTCTTC.